This is a list of T cell receptor beta chains from one sample in a study of cytomegalovirus exposure and HLA in healthy donors. Assay used: immunoSEQ multiplex PCR; TCRdb lists only in-frame clones, some missing. The sample includes about 190,000 clones, 75% to 90% of them seen just once. Sequencing used PBMCs. All receptors derive from a man in his forties or fifties in good health and CMV-seropositive. CDR3s include the opening cysteine and the closing phenylalanine or tryptophan. A D gene is named only where the DNA matches it firmly. Clone size is not always given. Where it is, it says once, few, many or a class for expanded clones.

>NA|TRBV10-3|TRBJ2-7|TRBD1
CAITARQGAYEQYF
TGTGCCATCACAGCAAGACAGGGAGCCTACGAGCAGTACTTC
>once|TRBV6-1|TRBJ2-7|TRBD2
CASSELRAGGLSYEQYF
TGTGCCAGCAGTGAATTACGAGCGGGGGGCCTCTCCTACGAGCAGTACTTC
>NA|TRBV15|TRBJ1-5|NA
CATSPDSSNQPQHF
TGTGCCACCAGCCCGGACAGTAGCAATCAGCCCCAGCATTTT
>NA|TRBV11-2|TRBJ1-1|TRBD1
CASSLVGTGSFAFF
TGTGCCAGCAGCTTAGTCGGGACAGGTAGTTTTGCTTTCTTT
>NA|TRBV5-6|TRBJ2-1|NA
CASSQNWRASYNEQFF
TGTGCCAGCAGCCAAAATTGGCGCGCTAGTTACAATGAGCAGTTCTTC
>NA|TRBV18|TRBJ1-1|NA
CASSPRDGRYTEAFF
TGTGCCAGCTCACCAAGGGACGGGAGGTACACTGAAGCTTTCTTT
>NA|TRBV9|TRBJ2-1|TRBD1
CASSVDFSGGARLLNEQFF
TGTGCCAGCAGCGTAGACTTCTCAGGGGGAGCTCGCCTTCTCAATGAGCAGTTCTTC
>NA|TRBV19|TRBJ1-4|NA
CASSIFTGNEKLFF
TGTGCCAGTAGTATTTTCACAGGGAACGAAAAACTGTTTTTT
>NA|TRBV7-9|TRBJ1-1|NA
CSSSLGRTEAFF
TGTTCCAGCAGCTTAGGGCGGACTGAAGCTTTCTTT
>NA|TRBV9|TRBJ1-2|NA
CASTPDGRGYGYTF
TGTGCCAGCACCCCCGACGGGAGGGGCTATGGCTACACCTTC
>NA|TRBV7-6|TRBJ1-3|TRBD1
CASSLDGGTGNTIYF
TGTGCCAGCAGCTTAGATGGAGGGACAGGGAACACCATATATTTT
>NA|TRBV9|TRBJ2-2|NA
CASSNRAGGTGELFF
TGTGCCAGCAGTAACAGGGCGGGTGGCACCGGGGAGCTGTTTTTT
>NA|TRBV4-2|TRBJ2-5|NA
CASSQGGVGETQYF
TGTGCCAGCAGCCAAGGCGGTGTTGGGGAGACCCAGTACTTC
>few|TRBV19|TRBJ2-3|TRBD1
CASSKDRGSFTDTQYF
TGTGCCAGTAGTAAGGACAGGGGGAGTTTCACAGATACGCAGTATTTT
>NA|TRBV10-1|TRBJ1-3|TRBD1
CAWIHRGYRNTIYF
TGCGCCTGGATCCACAGGGGGTATAGAAACACCATATATTTT
>NA|TRBV4-2|TRBJ1-1|TRBD1
CASSQGAWDRGSFF
TGTGCCAGCAGCCAAGGCGCCTGGGACAGGGGATCTTTCTTT
>NA|TRBV4-3|TRBJ2-2|NA
CASSQGARTGELFF
TGCGCCAGCAGCCAGGGGGCGCGGACCGGGGAGCTGTTTTTT
>NA|TRBV29-1|TRBJ1-2|NA
CSVVRKEGNYGYTF
TGCAGCGTCGTAAGAAAGGAGGGGAACTATGGCTACACCTTC
>NA|TRBV6-5|TRBJ2-7|NA
CASSPDRSYSYEQYF
TGTGCCAGCAGTCCCGACAGGTCTTACTCCTACGAGCAGTACTTC
>NA|TRBV7-6|TRBJ2-7|TRBD1
CASSLGTGDEQYF
TGTGCCAGCAGCTTAGGGACAGGGGACGAGCAGTACTTC